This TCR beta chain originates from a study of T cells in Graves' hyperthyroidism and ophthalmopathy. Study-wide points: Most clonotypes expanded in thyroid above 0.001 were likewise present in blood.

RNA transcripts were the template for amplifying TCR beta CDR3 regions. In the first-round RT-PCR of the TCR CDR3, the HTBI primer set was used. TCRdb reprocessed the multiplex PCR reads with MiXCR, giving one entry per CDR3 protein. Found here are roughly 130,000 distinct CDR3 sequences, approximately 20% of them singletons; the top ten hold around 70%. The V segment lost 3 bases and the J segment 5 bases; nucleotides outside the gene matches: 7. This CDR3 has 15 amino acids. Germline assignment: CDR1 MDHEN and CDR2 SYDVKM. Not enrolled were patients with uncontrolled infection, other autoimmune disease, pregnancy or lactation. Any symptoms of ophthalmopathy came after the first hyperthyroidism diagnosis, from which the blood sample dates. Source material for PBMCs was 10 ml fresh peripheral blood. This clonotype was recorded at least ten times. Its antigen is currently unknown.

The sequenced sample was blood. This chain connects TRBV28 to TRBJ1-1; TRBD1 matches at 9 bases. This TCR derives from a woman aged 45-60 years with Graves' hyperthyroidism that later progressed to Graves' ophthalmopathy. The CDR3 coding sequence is TGTGCCAGCAGTTTGGGACAGGGTTTTAGGACTGAAGCTTTCTTT. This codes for CASSLGQGFRTEAFF.